Listed below are T cell receptor beta chains from one sample, sequenced in a study of blood T cell repertoires in COVID-19. Profiled with immunoSEQ multiplex PCR; TCRdb holds only in-frame clones, not every one. The table shows approximately 74,000 clones, with roughly 88% occurring only once. Sequencing was done on a sample of peripheral blood. These receptors all come from an elderly man with active or convalescent COVID-19. Both conserved end residues are part of each CDR3. Where a row states a size, it is once, few, many or the class of an expanded clone; other rows omit it.

clone_size v_call cdr3_aa
. TRBV11-3 CASSPTYQETQYF
. TRBV9 CASSAPRREAFF
few TRBV19 CASSSDRGTTEAFF
. TRBV5-6 CASSLAYTAIETQYF
. TRBV3-1/TRBV3-2 CASSQAGGAQSLFF
. TRBV6-6 CASTSGGWWSTEAFF
. TRBV5-1 CASSLAVGPLINTGELFF
. TRBV20-1 CSASTQENIQYF
. TRBV28 CASRRSPGWGGNTIYF
. TRBV6-6 CASSLWTGDQPQHF
. TRBV6-2/TRBV6-3 CASSYAGETQYF
. TRBV30 CAWSVQGVYEQYF
. TRBV21-1 CASSRRTAANEKLFF
. TRBV2 CASSANRADNTIYF
. TRBV10-2 CASSDLLAGMETQYF
. TRBV7-6 CASSADSGGNYGYTF
. TRBV5-6 CASSQWSGGGHQPQHF
. TRBV29-1 CSVATSGVYNEQFF
. TRBV27 CASSFGDRNYGYTF
. TRBV24-1 CATSDPMGGQADTQYF
. TRBV11-2 CASIPGWGRNTEAFF
. TRBV18 CASSPQTGNTEAFF
. TRBV6-1 CASSEARASGRRSISF
. TRBV5-4 CASSFKEGAGSGANVLTF
. TRBV19 CASSMQGWTDTQYF
few TRBV7-2 CASRDNRETYEQYF
few TRBV5-1 CASSRTGGEGYTF
. TRBV6-5 CASRGARYEQYF
. TRBV2 CASSEALRTGGLGRKASYEQYF
. TRBV5-1 CASSPSGAGQRSYEQYF
. TRBV19 CASSDSGQGDSPLHF
. TRBV7-2 CASSLEGGGYQETQYF
few TRBV10-3 CAIRDRDSYEQYF
. TRBV5-1 CASSRDREQETQYF
. TRBV30 CAWSRLASAGELFF